A selection of T cell receptor beta chains follows, all from one sample in a study of T cells after yellow fever vaccination. TCRdb re-called the 5' RACE reads through MiXCR, storing one row per CDR3 protein. The table has hundreds of thousands of distinct CDR3 sequences, over 9% seen once. This specimen consisted of PBMCs, obtained on the day of the yellow fever booster vaccination. The receptors originated from a man under 40 who received the YFV17D yellow fever vaccine. Each CDR3 is given with its conserved first and last residue. A D gene is named only where the DNA matches it firmly. The listing skips clone size in some rows; elsewhere it reads once, few, many or a size class.

D	V	size	J	DNA	CDR3
.	TRBV20-1	few	TRBJ2-4	TGCAGTGCCCGGGCTCGGGCCCAGCGCGACATTCAGTACTTC	CSARARAQRDIQYF
.	TRBV11-3	few	TRBJ2-1	TGTGCCAGCAGCCTCCCATATGAGCAGTTCTTC	CASSLPYEQFF
.	TRBV12-3/TRBV12-4	few	TRBJ2-2	TGTGCCAGCAGTTTGGGGGGAGCTGAGTTGAGAACCGGGGAGCTGTTTTTT	CASSLGGAELRTGELFF
.	TRBV6-2/TRBV6-3	.	TRBJ1-5	TGTGCCAGCAGTTCGCCTCCTCAGCCCCAGCATTTT	CASSSPPQPQHF
.	TRBV28	many	TRBJ2-7	TGTGCCTCCCTTTCGGCAGGGGGGAAGGGATTCTACGAGCAGTACTTC	CASLSAGGKGFYEQYF
TRBD2	TRBV5-1	many	TRBJ2-2	TGCGCCAGCAGCTTGACTAGCGGGAGCGCCGGGGAGCTGTTTTTT	CASSLTSGSAGELFF
.	TRBV25-1	many	TRBJ1-4	TGTGCCAGCAGTGCGAGGGACTTCAATGAAAAACTGTTTTTT	CASSARDFNEKLFF
.	TRBV4-3	few	TRBJ2-2	TGCGCCAGCAGCCGCGGGGAGACAAACACCGGGGAGCTGTTTTTT	CASSRGETNTGELFF
TRBD1	TRBV10-3	many	TRBJ2-5	TGTGCCATCAGCCATCAGGGGGCGAGCCCCCAAGAGACCCAGTACTTC	CAISHQGASPQETQYF
TRBD2	TRBV20-1	.	TRBJ2-5	TGCAGTGAGCGGGGGGATGTGACGGAGACCCAGTACTTC	CSERGDVTETQYF
TRBD1	TRBV10-3	.	TRBJ1-4	TGTGCCTCGGTCCCGGGACAGACAACTAATGAAAAACTGTTTTTT	CASVPGQTTNEKLFF
TRBD1	TRBV20-1	.	TRBJ2-7	TGCAGTGCAATTAGGGCGGGACAGGGTGTTCACGAGCAGTACTTC	CSAIRAGQGVHEQYF
.	TRBV5-1	few	TRBJ2-7	TGCGCCAGCAGCAAGGACAGCTCCTACGAGCAGTACTTC	CASSKDSSYEQYF
.	TRBV5-1	few	TRBJ2-1	TGCGCCAGCAGCACTGGGGGTCAGGGAGCTGAGCAGTTCTTC	CASSTGGQGAEQFF
.	TRBV7-2	few	TRBJ1-5	TGTGCCAGCAGCTTACAGCACCCGAATCAGCCCCAGCATTTT	CASSLQHPNQPQHF
.	TRBV29-1	.	TRBJ2-2	TGCAGCGTTGACTTGGGCACGTTTGGCACCGGGGAGCTGTTTTTT	CSVDLGTFGTGELFF
.	TRBV18	.	TRBJ1-5	TGTGCCAGCTCACCAAAGGGTAGCAATCAGCCCCAGCATTTT	CASSPKGSNQPQHF
.	TRBV5-4	.	TRBJ2-5	TGTGCCAGCAGCACCACAGGGACTCAAGAGACCCAGTACTTC	CASSTTGTQETQYF
TRBD2	TRBV11-2	few	TRBJ2-1	TGTGCCAGCAACTCCTTGGAGGGAGGGCAGAATGAGCAGTTCTTC	CASNSLEGGQNEQFF
TRBD1	TRBV19	.	TRBJ2-7	TGTGCCAGTAGGGGGACAGGGGGCGCGGGGGCTTCCTACGAGCAGTACTTC	CASRGTGGAGASYEQYF
.	TRBV5-1	.	TRBJ1-4	TGCGCCAGCAGCTCCAGGACTGCAACTAATGAAAAACTGTTTTTT	CASSSRTATNEKLFF
TRBD2	TRBV9	.	TRBJ2-7	TGTGCCAGCAGCGGTGGCGCGGGAGGCTACGAGCAGTACTTC	CASSGGAGGYEQYF
.	TRBV20-1	.	TRBJ2-6	TGCAGTGCTGAACAGGAAACTGGGGCCAACGTCCTGACTTTC	CSAEQETGANVLTF
.	TRBV23-1	few	TRBJ2-4	TGCGCCAGCAGACAGCTTAGATATGACAAAAACATTCAGTACTTC	CASRQLRYDKNIQYF
.	TRBV7-2	many	TRBJ2-5	TGTGCCAGCAGCGTAGGGATTCAAGAGACCCAGTACTTC	CASSVGIQETQYF
TRBD1	TRBV18	few	TRBJ2-7	TGTGCCAGCTCACCACAGGGACAGGGCTCCGAGCAGTACTTC	CASSPQGQGSEQYF
.	TRBV4-3	few	TRBJ2-3	TGCGCCAGCAGCCAAGAGAATCCGAGGGCCCGCCCCACAGATACGCAGTATTTT	CASSQENPRARPTDTQYF
.	TRBV20-1	few	TRBJ2-1	TGCAGTGCTCGTGCTAGCCCCAATGAGCAGTTCTTC	CSARASPNEQFF
.	TRBV12-3/TRBV12-4	many	TRBJ1-1	TGTGCCAGCAGTCTGACAGGTTTCACTGAAGCTTTCTTT	CASSLTGFTEAFF
.	TRBV11-2	.	TRBJ2-1	TGTGCCAGCAGTCCAGGGCTCCTAGATGAGCAGTTCTTC	CASSPGLLDEQFF
.	TRBV29-1	few	TRBJ2-3	TGCAGCGTTTACATCCCCACCATCCTCACAGATACGCAGTATTTT	CSVYIPTILTDTQYF
TRBD2	TRBV2	few	TRBJ2-1	TGTGCCAGCCTCCCGGGACTAGCGGGAAGTGGGTCCTACAATGAGCAGTTCTTC	CASLPGLAGSGSYNEQFF
TRBD2	TRBV5-4	few	TRBJ2-2	TGTGCCAGCAGCTGGGGACTAGATAACACCGGGGAGCTGTTTTTT	CASSWGLDNTGELFF
.	TRBV10-2	.	TRBJ2-7	TGCGCCAGCAGGAACCGGGAAGGCTCCTACGAGCAGTACTTC	CASRNREGSYEQYF
.	TRBV29-1	.	TRBJ2-3	TGCAGCGTTGGCCAGCGGCCCACAGATACGCAGTATTTT	CSVGQRPTDTQYF
TRBD1	TRBV20-1	few	TRBJ2-7	TGCAGTGCCTACGACAGGGAGCAACGGTACTTC	CSAYDREQRYF
.	TRBV7-9	.	TRBJ1-5	TGTGCCAGCAGCTGGGGGCAGGAAAATAAGCCCCAGCATTTT	CASSWGQENKPQHF
TRBD2	TRBV2	.	TRBJ2-3	TGTGCCAGCAGTGAGGGGCTAGCGGGGAGCACAGATACGCAGTATTTT	CASSEGLAGSTDTQYF
.	TRBV6-5	few	TRBJ2-2	TGTGCCAGCAGTTACCGACCCACCGGGGAGCTGTTTTTT	CASSYRPTGELFF
.	TRBV7-2	many	TRBJ2-1	TGTGCCAGCTGCTTCATCCCGAGCTCCTACAATGAGCAGTTCTTC	CASCFIPSSYNEQFF
.	TRBV20-1	few	TRBJ2-7	TGCAGTGCTAGAGTGGGTCTAGCAACAAACTACGAGCAGTACTTC	CSARVGLATNYEQYF
.	TRBV5-1	many	TRBJ2-7	TGCGCCAGCAGCTTGGGCCAGGGCCCCGACTACGAGCAGTACTTC	CASSLGQGPDYEQYF
TRBD2	TRBV6-1	.	TRBJ2-1	TGTGCCAGCACACTGACTAGCGGGAGTTATGAGCAGTTCTTC	CASTLTSGSYEQFF
TRBD2	TRBV20-1	many	TRBJ2-7	TGCAGCCTAGAAAAAGCGGGAGGGTCCGGCGAGCAGTACTTC	CSLEKAGGSGEQYF
TRBD2	TRBV5-1	many	TRBJ2-2	TGCGCCAGCAGCCCAGGACTAGCTACCGGGGAGCTGTTTTTT	CASSPGLATGELFF
.	TRBV7-9	.	TRBJ1-2	TGTGCCAGCCAAAGACAGGACAACGTTTATGGCTACACCTTC	CASQRQDNVYGYTF
TRBD2	TRBV5-1	.	TRBJ2-1	TGCGCCAGCAGCCCCGGGGGGGGCAAATACAATGAGCAGTTCTTC	CASSPGGGKYNEQFF
TRBD2	TRBV3-1	few	TRBJ2-1	TGTGCCAGCAGCCAAACTAGCGGGAGGGCCCCTAACAATGAGCAGTTCTTC	CASSQTSGRAPNNEQFF
.	TRBV23-1	many	TRBJ2-5	TGCGCCAGCACCCGTTCCTCCGGAGAGACCCAGTACTTC	CASTRSSGETQYF
.	TRBV20-1	.	TRBJ2-2	TGCAGTGCTCCCGGGACTTTGAACACCGGGGAGCTGTTTTTT	CSAPGTLNTGELFF
.	TRBV10-2	few	TRBJ2-3	TGCGCCAGCAGTGCAGTCTCTAGCACAGATACGCAGTATTTT	CASSAVSSTDTQYF
.	TRBV7-2	few	TRBJ1-3	TGTGCCAGCAGCTTTGGACAGATGAACTCTGGAAACACCATATATTTT	CASSFGQMNSGNTIYF
.	TRBV7-9	.	TRBJ2-5	TGTGCCAGCAGCTCCAGACAGTACCAAGAGACCCAGTACTTC	CASSSRQYQETQYF
.	TRBV20-1	many	TRBJ1-5	TGCAGTGCTAGAGATATGGAGGGCGGGTGGAGCAATCAGCCCCAGCATTTT	CSARDMEGGWSNQPQHF
.	TRBV4-1	few	TRBJ2-7	TGCGCCAGCAGCACATTTCCGGGGCCTTACGAGCAGTACTTC	CASSTFPGPYEQYF